What follows is one T cell receptor (beta chain) and its context. Looked up from germline, CDR1 is SGHNT and CDR2 is YYREEE (reference sequence). CDR3 size: 16 residues. V was pared by 4 bases and J by 8 bases, with 21 bases between. TCRdb's table, derived via immunoSEQ multiplex PCR, lists solely in-frame clones and lacks some. The sample consists of 70,000 or so clones, roughly 86% of them appearing once. The data originate from a study of OX40 agonist ivuxolimab in advanced cancers. Study information: The treatment was a fully human IgG2 OX40 agonist, ivuxolimab. Patients enrolled in dose escalation were diagnosed with hepatocellular carcinoma, melanoma, renal cell or head and neck cancer. Partial responses were achieved by three patients: one hepatocellular carcinoma, two cutaneous melanoma.

Material: CD4+ or CD8+ T cells sorted from blood, obtained in a trial of the OX40 agonist ivuxolimab. This sequence joins TRBV5-4 and TRBJ2-2, with D tentatively TRBD2 (6 bases). The TCR sequence derives from an adult with an advanced solid tumor such as melanoma, head and neck, liver or kidney cancer. CDR3 loop: CASSDSGTPRGGELFF. The CDR3 DNA reads as TGTGCCAGCAGCGATTCCGGGACCCCACGGGGGGGGGAGCTGTTTTTT. Supplemented by reference TRBV5-4 and TRBJ2-2, the full variable domain reads ETGVTQSPTHLIKTRGQQVTLRCSSQSGHNTVSWYQQALGQGPQFIFQYYREEENGRGNFPPRFSGLQFPNYSSELNVNALELDDSALYLCASSDSGTPRGGELFFGEGSRLTVL.